The rows below give T cell receptor beta chains drawn from one sample of a study of PD-1 blockade in classical Hodgkin lymphoma. Clones were read by immunoSEQ multiplex PCR, and TCRdb kept only the in-frame ones, dropping some. The sample includes tens of thousands of clones, roughly nine tenths of them seen just once. The input for sequencing was peripheral blood mononuclear cells (PBMCs), taken before the fourth cycle of nivolumab. These receptors came from a human donor with classical Hodgkin lymphoma. Each CDR3 is given without its conserved first and last residue. Fields, in order: V gene, clone size, J gene, CDR3 protein. Clone sizes are given selectively: once, few, many, or a class where the clone is expanded.

TRBV2,few,TRBJ2-3,ASSEIGLAGGTDTQY
TRBV2,few,TRBJ1-1,ASSDSGTGIWNTEAF
TRBV4-3,NA,TRBJ2-7,ASSQDSDTASYEQY
TRBV6-5,NA,TRBJ1-6,ASSYGRGRGDSPLH
TRBV6-5,NA,TRBJ1-3,ASSLGAPGGNTIY
TRBV7-2,NA,TRBJ1-5,ASSQSGGNQPQH
TRBV5-1,NA,TRBJ2-7,ASSLAQDRPTYEQY
TRBV28,NA,TRBJ1-1,ASGGYGEAF
TRBV5-4,NA,TRBJ1-4,ASSLVTGNEKLF
TRBV7-8,NA,TRBJ1-2,ASSRQGNYGYT
TRBV5-1,NA,TRBJ1-1,ASSSTPQEKHHEAF
TRBV6-5,NA,TRBJ2-1,ASSYSLAGGLEQF
TRBV28,NA,TRBJ1-5,ASSPKRWGGDQPQH
TRBV10-3,NA,TRBJ2-5,ATAKTDVGTQY
TRBV11-2,NA,TRBJ2-4,ASSLSVRAKNIQY
TRBV27,NA,TRBJ1-1,ASSLLRGRLTEAF
TRBV28,NA,TRBJ1-3,ASIPSAFGNTIY
TRBV28,NA,TRBJ2-4,ASSPQTSVLKNIQY
TRBV28,NA,TRBJ1-5,ASSSQGSGPQH
TRBV5-1,NA,TRBJ2-2,ASRLGRAPGELF
TRBV7-9,once,TRBJ2-6,ASSLWTGGLSGANVLT
TRBV11-2,NA,TRBJ2-7,ASSAFEGSSYEQY
TRBV10-2,NA,TRBJ2-1,ASKASGSNNEQF
TRBV19,NA,TRBJ2-7,ASSIGQGVYEQY
TRBV28,NA,TRBJ2-3,ASSLWTTTTMRDTQY
TRBV27,NA,TRBJ2-1,ASSPGTSGSSYNEQF
TRBV10-1,NA,TRBJ1-2,ASSSDSYGYT
TRBV6-6,NA,TRBJ1-2,ASSYGTGWGYT
TRBV14,NA,TRBJ2-2,ASSQDFTGELF
TRBV4-1,once,TRBJ2-7,ASSHQLIGAYEQY
TRBV7-2,NA,TRBJ2-1,ASSLGQSYEQF
TRBV27,NA,TRBJ1-1,ATKKGDPNTEAF
TRBV11-2,once,TRBJ2-2,ASSPRVRNTGELF
TRBV28,NA,TRBJ2-5,ASSLSRRDRETQY
TRBV6-1,once,TRBJ1-2,ASSELGVYGYT
TRBV5-1,NA,TRBJ2-4,ASSLGQGAAKNIQY
TRBV27,NA,TRBJ2-3,ASSLSGSTDTQY
TRBV9,NA,TRBJ1-3,ASSVVGSGNTIY
TRBV5-1,once,TRBJ2-1,ASSLATTSGGIYNEQF
TRBV2,NA,TRBJ2-3,ASSGPTGSADTQY
TRBV9,NA,TRBJ2-7,ASSVCDRGGGATLFLEQY